The source of this T cell receptor beta chain is a study of OX40 agonist ivuxolimab in advanced cancers. Study context: Clinicians treated patients with ivuxolimab, an agonistic anti-OX40 (CD134) antibody. Patients were treated with intravenous ivuxolimab, dosed at 0.01 to 10 mg/kg and infused every 2 weeks.

Sequenced by immunoSEQ multiplex PCR; TCRdb stores in-frame clones only, minus some. The sample carries tens of thousands of clones, about 82% recorded once. Germline V gene sequence: CDR1 LNHDA, CDR2 SQIVND (reference sequence). The ends were cut back, 6 bases at V and 7 bases at J, with 12 bases in the middle. The CDR3 length is 13 residues. Notes on the study in general: The authors did not determine the antigen specificity of the expanded peripheral T cells. More expanded clones were seen, on average, in CD8+ T cells than in CD4+.

With regard to this clone: Its antigen is not identified.

This chain connects TRBV19 to TRBJ2-2; D may be TRBD2 (5 bases). The sequence was obtained from an adult with an advanced solid tumor such as melanoma, head and neck, liver or kidney cancer. Source: CD4+ or CD8+ T cells sorted from blood, taken in a trial of the OX40 agonist ivuxolimab. CDR3 DNA: TGTGCCAGTAGGGATCTAGCTGTCGGGGAGCTGTTTTTT. Translated, it gives CASRDLAVGELFF. The full variable domain, its missing parts supplied by reference TRBV19 and TRBJ2-2, is DGGITQSPKYLFRKEGQNVTLSCEQNLNHDAMYWYRQDPGQGLRLIYYSQIVNDFQKGDIAEGYSVSREKKESFPLTVTSAQKNPTAFYLCASRDLAVGELFFGEGSRLTVL.